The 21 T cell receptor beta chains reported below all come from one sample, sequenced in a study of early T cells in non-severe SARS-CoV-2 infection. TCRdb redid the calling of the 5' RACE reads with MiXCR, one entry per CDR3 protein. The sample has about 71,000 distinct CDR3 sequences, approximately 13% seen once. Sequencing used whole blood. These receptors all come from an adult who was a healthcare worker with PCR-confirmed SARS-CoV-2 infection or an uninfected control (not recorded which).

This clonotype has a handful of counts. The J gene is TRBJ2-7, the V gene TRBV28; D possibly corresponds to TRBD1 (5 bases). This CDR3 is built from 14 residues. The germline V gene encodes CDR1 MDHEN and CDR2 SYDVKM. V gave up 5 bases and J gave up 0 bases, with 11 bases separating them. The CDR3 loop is CASSVETDSYEQYF. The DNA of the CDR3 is TGTGCCAGCAGTGTGGAGACAGACTCCTACGAGCAGTACTTC.

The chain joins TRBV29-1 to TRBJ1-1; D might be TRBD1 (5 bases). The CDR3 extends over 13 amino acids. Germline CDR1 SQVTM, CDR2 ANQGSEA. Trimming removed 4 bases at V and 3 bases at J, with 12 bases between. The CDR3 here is CSVAQDKDTEAFF. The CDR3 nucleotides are TGCAGCGTTGCCCAGGACAAGGACACTGAAGCTTTCTTT.

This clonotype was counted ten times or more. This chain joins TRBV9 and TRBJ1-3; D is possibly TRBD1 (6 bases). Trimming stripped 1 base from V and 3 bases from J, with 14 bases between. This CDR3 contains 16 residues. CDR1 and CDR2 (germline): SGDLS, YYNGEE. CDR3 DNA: TGTGCCAGCAGCGTATACAGGGATTCTAATGGAAACACCATATATTTT. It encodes CASSVYRDSNGNTIYF.

The CDR3 coding sequence is TGTGCCAGCAGCTTTTGGCCGAGGGACATTCAGTACTTC. Translated: CASSFWPRDIQYF. This chain uses TRBV7-6 with TRBJ2-4; D is possibly TRBD2 (5 bases). This CDR3 has 13 amino acids. Germline V gene data show CDR1 as SGHVS and CDR2 as FNYEAQ. Trimming took off 3 bases at V and 8 bases at J, with 11 bases between the two ends.

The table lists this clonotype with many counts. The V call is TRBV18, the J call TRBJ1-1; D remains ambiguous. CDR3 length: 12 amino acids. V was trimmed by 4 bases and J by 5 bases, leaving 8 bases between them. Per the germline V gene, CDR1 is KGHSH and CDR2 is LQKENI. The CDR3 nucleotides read TGTGCCAGCTCACTGAAGGGAACTGAAGCTTTCTTT. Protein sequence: CASSLKGTEAFF.

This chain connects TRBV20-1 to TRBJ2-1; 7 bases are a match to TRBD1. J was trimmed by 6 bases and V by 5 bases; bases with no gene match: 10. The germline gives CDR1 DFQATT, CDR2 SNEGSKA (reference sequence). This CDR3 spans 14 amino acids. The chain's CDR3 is CSAPRQGGGNEQFF. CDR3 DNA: TGCAGTGCTCCCCGACAGGGCGGTGGCAATGAGCAGTTCTTC.

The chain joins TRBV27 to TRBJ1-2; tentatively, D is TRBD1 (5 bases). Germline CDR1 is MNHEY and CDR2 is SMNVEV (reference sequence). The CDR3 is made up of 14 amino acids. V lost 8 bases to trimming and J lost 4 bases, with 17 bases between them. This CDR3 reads CASRVGRDGYGYTF. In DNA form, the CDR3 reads TGTGCCAGCCGGGTGGGCAGGGATGGCTATGGCTACACCTTC.

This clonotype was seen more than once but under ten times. The CDR3 loop is CASSESASNTEAFF. The CDR3 DNA follows: TGCGCCAGCAGTGAGTCGGCGAGTAACACTGAAGCTTTCTTT. The gene calls are TRBV10-2 and TRBJ1-1, with unresolved D. CDR1 is WSHSY and CDR2 is SAAADI in the germline V gene. CDR3 length: 14 residues. The V end was cut by 0 bases, the J end by 2 bases, with 7 bases between.

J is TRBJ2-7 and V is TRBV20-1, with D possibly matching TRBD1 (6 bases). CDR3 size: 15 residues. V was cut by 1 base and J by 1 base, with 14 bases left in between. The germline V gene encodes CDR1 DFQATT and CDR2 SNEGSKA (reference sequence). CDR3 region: CSARGLGGPSYEQYF. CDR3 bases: TGCAGTGCTAGAGGGTTAGGGGGTCCGTCCTACGAGCAGTACTTC.

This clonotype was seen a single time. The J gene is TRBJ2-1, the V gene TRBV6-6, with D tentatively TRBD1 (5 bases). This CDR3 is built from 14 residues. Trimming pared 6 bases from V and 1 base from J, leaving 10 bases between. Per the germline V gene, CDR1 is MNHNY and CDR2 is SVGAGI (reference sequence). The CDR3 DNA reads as TGTGCCAGCAGCCACAGGTGGTCCTACAATGAGCAGTTCTTC. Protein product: CASSHRWSYNEQFF.

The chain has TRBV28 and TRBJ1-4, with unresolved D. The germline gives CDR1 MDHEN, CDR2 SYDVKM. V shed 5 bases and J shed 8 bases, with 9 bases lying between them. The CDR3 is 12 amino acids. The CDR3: CASSQDREKLFF. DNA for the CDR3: TGTGCCAGCAGTCAGGATAGGGAAAAACTGTTTTTT.

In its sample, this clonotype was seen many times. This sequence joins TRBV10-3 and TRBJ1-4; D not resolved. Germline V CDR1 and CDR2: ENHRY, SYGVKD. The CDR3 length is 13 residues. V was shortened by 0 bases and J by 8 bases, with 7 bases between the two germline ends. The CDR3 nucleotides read TGTGCCATCAGTGAGTCGCTTGGGGAAAAACTGTTTTTT. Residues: CAISESLGEKLFF.

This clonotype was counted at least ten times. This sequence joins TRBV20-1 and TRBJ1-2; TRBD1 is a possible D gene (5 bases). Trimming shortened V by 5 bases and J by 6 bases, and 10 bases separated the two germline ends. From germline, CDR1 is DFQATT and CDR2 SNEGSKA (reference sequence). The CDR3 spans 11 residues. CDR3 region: CSARGDNGYTF. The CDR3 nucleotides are TGCAGTGCTCGAGGGGATAATGGCTACACCTTC.

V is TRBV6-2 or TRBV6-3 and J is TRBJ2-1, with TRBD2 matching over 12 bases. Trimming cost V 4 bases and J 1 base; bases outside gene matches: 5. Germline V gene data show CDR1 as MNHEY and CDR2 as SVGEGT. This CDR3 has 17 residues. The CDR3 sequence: CASSSRTSGVSYNEQFF. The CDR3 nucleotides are TGTGCCAGCAGTTCACGGACTAGCGGGGTGTCCTACAATGAGCAGTTCTTC.

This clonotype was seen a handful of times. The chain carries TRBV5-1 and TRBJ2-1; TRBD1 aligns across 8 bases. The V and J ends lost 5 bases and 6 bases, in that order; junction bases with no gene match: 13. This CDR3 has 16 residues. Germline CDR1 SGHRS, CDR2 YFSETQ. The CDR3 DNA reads TGCGCCAGCAGTTTTGGGCCAGGGGGCATAGGCAATGAGCAGTTCTTC. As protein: CASSFGPGGIGNEQFF.

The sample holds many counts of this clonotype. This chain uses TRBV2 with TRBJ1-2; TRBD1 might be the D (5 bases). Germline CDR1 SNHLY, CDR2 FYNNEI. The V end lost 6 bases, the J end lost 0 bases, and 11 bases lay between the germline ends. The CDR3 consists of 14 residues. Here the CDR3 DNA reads TGTGCCAGCAGCGTCACCAGGGCTAACTATGGCTACACCTTC. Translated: CASSVTRANYGYTF.

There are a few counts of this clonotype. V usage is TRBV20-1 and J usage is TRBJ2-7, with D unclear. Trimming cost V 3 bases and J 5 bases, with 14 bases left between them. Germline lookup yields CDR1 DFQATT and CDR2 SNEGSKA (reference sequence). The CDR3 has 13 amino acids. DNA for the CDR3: TGCAGTGCTAGTCCCACCTTAACAGACGAGCAGTACTTC. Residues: CSASPTLTDEQYF.

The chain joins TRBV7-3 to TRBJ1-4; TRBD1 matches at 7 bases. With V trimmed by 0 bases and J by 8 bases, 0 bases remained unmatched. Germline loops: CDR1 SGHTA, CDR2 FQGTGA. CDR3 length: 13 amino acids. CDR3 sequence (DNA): TGTGCCAGCAGCTTAACCAGGGGGGAAAAACTGTTTTTT. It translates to CASSLTRGEKLFF.

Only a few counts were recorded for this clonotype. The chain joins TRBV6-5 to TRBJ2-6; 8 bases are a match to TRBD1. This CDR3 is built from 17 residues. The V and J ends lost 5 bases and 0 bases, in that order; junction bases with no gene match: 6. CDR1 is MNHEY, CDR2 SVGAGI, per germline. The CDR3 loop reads CASSRQGAVSGANVLTF. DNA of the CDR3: TGTGCCAGCAGTAGGCAGGGGGCGGTCTCTGGGGCCAACGTCCTGACTTTC.

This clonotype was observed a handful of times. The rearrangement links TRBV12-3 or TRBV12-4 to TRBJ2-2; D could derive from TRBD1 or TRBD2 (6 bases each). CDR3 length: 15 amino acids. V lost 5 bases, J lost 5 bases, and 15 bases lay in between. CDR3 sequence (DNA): TGTGCCAGCAGTCCACTCCGGGGGCGAACCGGGGAGCTGTTTTTT. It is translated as CASSPLRGRTGELFF.

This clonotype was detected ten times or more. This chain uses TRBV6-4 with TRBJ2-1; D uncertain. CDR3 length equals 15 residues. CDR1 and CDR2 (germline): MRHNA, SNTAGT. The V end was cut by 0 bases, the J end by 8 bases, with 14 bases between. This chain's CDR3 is CASSDSPDFGDEQFF. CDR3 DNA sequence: TGTGCCAGCAGTGACTCACCCGACTTTGGGGATGAGCAGTTCTTC.